Listed below are T cell receptor beta chains from one sample, sequenced in a study of blood T cell repertoires in COVID-19. Assay used: immunoSEQ multiplex PCR; TCRdb lists only in-frame clones, some missing. Among some 150,000 clones listed, 85% were seen once. Sequencing was performed on peripheral blood. Every receptor here comes from a man aged 35-49 years with acute or convalescent COVID-19. Each CDR3 is given with its conserved first and last residue. The D gene is left open where the match is weak. Not every row has a clone size; where given, it reads once, few, many or a size class.

v_call	clone_size	j_call	d_call	cdr3_aa	cdr3_nt
TRBV5-1	.	TRBJ1-2	.	CASSLEKGRGGYTF	TGCGCCAGCAGCTTGGAGAAGGGGCGTGGTGGCTACACCTTC
TRBV14	.	TRBJ2-7	TRBD2	CASSQGIAGAYEQYF	TGTGCCAGCAGCCAAGGGATAGCGGGGGCCTACGAGCAGTACTTC
TRBV7-9	.	TRBJ1-1	TRBD1	CASSLARTGKTEAFF	TGTGCCAGCAGCTTAGCCAGGACAGGGAAGACTGAAGCTTTCTTT
TRBV7-9	.	TRBJ1-1	.	CASSLGSAGEAFF	TGTGCCAGCAGCTTAGGTTCCGCAGGGGAAGCTTTCTTT
TRBV5-6	.	TRBJ2-5	.	CASSLVATQETQYF	TGTGCCAGCAGCTTGGTAGCGACCCAAGAGACCCAGTACTTC
TRBV11-3	once	TRBJ2-5	TRBD1	CASSLGGQGETQYF	TGTGCCAGCAGCTTAGGAGGACAGGGTGAGACCCAGTACTTC
TRBV27	once	TRBJ1-6	TRBD1	CASMGQGNSPLHF	TGTGCCAGCATGGGACAGGGAAATTCACCCCTCCACTTT
TRBV5-1	once	TRBJ2-7	TRBD1	CASSGGPPGQGGHEQYF	TGCGCCAGCAGCGGGGGACCACCGGGACAGGGAGGCCACGAGCAGTACTTC
TRBV20-1	.	TRBJ2-7	.	CSASGGSYEQYF	TGCAGTGCTAGTGGCGGATCCTACGAGCAGTACTTC
TRBV5-6	.	TRBJ2-6	.	CASSWGVGSSGANVLTF	TGTGCCAGCAGCTGGGGGGTTGGGTCCTCTGGGGCCAACGTCCTGACTTTC
TRBV5-6	.	TRBJ1-2	TRBD1	CASSRTGANYGYTF	TGTGCCAGCAGCCGGACAGGGGCAAACTATGGCTACACCTTC
TRBV7-9	few	TRBJ1-1	.	CASSLGQRTEAFF	TGTGCCAGCAGCTTAGGACAGAGGACTGAAGCTTTCTTT
TRBV7-2	few	TRBJ2-7	TRBD2	CASRRGGGYEQYF	TGTGCCAGCCGTCGGGGGGGCGGATACGAGCAGTACTTC
TRBV12-3/TRBV12-4	.	TRBJ1-3	.	CASNLFSGNTIYF	TGTGCCAGCAATCTGTTCTCTGGAAACACCATATATTTT
TRBV7-9	.	TRBJ2-7	.	CASSLWEAEQYF	TGTGCCAGCAGCTTATGGGAGGCCGAGCAGTACTTC
TRBV12-3/TRBV12-4	.	TRBJ1-2	.	CASSFGLGHGYTF	TGTGCCAGCAGTTTCGGACTTGGTCATGGCTACACCTTC
TRBV13	.	TRBJ1-1	.	CASSHPGGRRAFF	TGTGCCAGCAGCCACCCCGGGGGTAGACGAGCTTTCTTT
TRBV7-9	.	TRBJ2-7	.	CASSFGLYEQYF	TGTGCCAGCAGCTTTGGACTCTACGAGCAGTACTTC
TRBV28	.	TRBJ1-2	.	CASSLGIGYGYTF	TGTGCCAGCAGTTTGGGCATAGGCTATGGCTACACCTTC
TRBV4-3	.	TRBJ1-2	.	CASSQVARVLFGYGYTF	TGCGCCAGCAGCCAAGTGGCGCGGGTCCTCTTTGGGTATGGCTACACCTTC
TRBV11-3	few	TRBJ1-1	.	CASSLDPSGTEAFF	TGTGCCAGCAGCTTAGATCCGTCGGGGACTGAAGCTTTCTTT
TRBV7-9	.	TRBJ2-7	TRBD1	CASSSTGKGYRLEQYF	TGTGCCAGCAGCTCGACAGGGAAGGGATATAGGCTCGAGCAGTACTTC
TRBV6-5	.	TRBJ1-1	TRBD1	CASSPSDRGNTEAFF	TGTGCCAGCAGCCCATCGGACAGGGGGAACACTGAAGCTTTCTTT
TRBV19	few	TRBJ1-4	TRBD1	CAAPTGGWEKLFF	TGTGCCGCCCCGACAGGGGGATGGGAAAAACTGTTTTTT